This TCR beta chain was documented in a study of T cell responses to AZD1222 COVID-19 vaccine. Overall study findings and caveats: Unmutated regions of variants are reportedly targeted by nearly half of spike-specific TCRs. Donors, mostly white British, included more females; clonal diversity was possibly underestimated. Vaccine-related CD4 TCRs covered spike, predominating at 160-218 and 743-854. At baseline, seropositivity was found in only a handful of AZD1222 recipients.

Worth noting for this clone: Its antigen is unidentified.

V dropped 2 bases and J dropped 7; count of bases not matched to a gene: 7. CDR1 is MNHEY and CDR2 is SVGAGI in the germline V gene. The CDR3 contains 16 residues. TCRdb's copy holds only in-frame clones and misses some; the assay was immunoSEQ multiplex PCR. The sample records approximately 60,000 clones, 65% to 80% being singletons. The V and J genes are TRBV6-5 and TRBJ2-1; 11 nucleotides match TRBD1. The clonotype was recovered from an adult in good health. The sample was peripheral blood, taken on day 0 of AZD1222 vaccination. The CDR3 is CASSYPGQGARNEQFF. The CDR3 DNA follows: TGTGCCAGCAGTTACCCCGGACAGGGGGCGAGGAATGAGCAGTTCTTC.